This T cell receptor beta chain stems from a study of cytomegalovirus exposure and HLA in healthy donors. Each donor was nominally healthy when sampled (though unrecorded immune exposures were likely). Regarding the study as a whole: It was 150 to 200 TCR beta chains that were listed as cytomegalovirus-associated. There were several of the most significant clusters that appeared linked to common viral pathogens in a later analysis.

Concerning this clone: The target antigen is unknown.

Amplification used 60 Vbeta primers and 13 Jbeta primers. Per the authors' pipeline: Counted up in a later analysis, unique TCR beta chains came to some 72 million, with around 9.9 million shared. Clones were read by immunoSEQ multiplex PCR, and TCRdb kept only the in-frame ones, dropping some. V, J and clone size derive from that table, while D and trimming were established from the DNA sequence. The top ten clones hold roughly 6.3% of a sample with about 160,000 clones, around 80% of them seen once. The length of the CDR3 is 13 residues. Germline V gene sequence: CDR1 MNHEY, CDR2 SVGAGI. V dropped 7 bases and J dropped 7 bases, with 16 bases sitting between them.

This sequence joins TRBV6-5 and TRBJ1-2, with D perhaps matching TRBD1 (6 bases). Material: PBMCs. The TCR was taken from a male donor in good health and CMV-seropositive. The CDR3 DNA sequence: TGTGCCAGCACCAAGGACAGTAGGGCTGGCTACACCTTC. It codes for CASTKDSRAGYTF.